This T cell receptor (beta chain) was sequenced in a study of breast tumors, draining lymph nodes, adjacent tissues. The study, taken as a whole, reports: Data only fit, rather than demonstrated, lymph node origin of most tumor T cells. Luminal-like breast cancer showed significantly higher tumor–nontumor repertoire similarity than basal-like. Tumor TCR diversity was below lymph nodes but above nontumor tissue. Findings are consistent with lymph node origin and intratumoral expansion of most tumor T cells.

TCRdb called the multiplex PCR reads again in MiXCR, with one record for every CDR3 protein. The sample has 150,000 to 250,000 distinct CDR3 sequences, around a third seen once. Breast cancer patients provided tissue from their axillary draining lymph nodes. Trimming left V 1 base short and J 4 bases short, with 10 bases between. The CDR3 has 14 amino acids. The V gene's germline CDR1 is SGHAT and CDR2 FQNNGV. There are many counts of this clonotype. What it binds is unknown. The source is a female donor with breast cancer. Some clones in this sample may be carry-over from other donors' samples. Sequencing input: axillary lymph node tissue. The genes are TRBV11-2 and TRBJ2-5; weak D call: TRBD2 (5 bases). CDR3 residues: CASSLGLEGETQYF. CDR3 DNA: TGTGCCAGCAGCTTAGGGTTAGAGGGAGAGACCCAGTACTTC. Full variable domain (missing parts from reference TRBV11-2 and TRBJ2-5): EAGVAQSPRYKIIEKRQSVAFWCNPISGHATLYWYQQILGQGPKLLIQFQNNGVVDDSQLPKDRFSAERLKGVDSTLKIQPAKLEDSAVYLCASSLGLEGETQYFGPGTRLLVL.